The 32 T cell receptor beta chains below were found in one sample sequenced in a study of CD8 T cells in ankylosing spondylitis. Each CDR3 protein gets one entry after TCRdb re-called the 5' RACE reads with MiXCR. The table lists around 220,000 distinct CDR3 sequences, about 11% of them singletons, with about 20% in the top ten. Sequences were obtained from blood, either unsorted or a sorted T cell fraction (not recorded which). All receptors derive from a male donor with ankylosing spondylitis or in good health (not recorded which).

This clonotype was counted ten times or more. This chain's CDR3 is CASSGTGDTEAFF. Here the CDR3 DNA reads TGCGCCAGCAGCGGAACAGGGGACACTGAAGCTTTCTTT. The chain carries TRBV5-1 and TRBJ1-1, with 7 bases that match TRBD1. The CDR3 loop spans 13 amino acids. CDR1 and CDR2 from the germline V gene are SGHRS and YFSETQ. V lost 4 bases, J lost 3 bases, and 3 bases stayed unmatched.

The chain employs TRBV7-2 and TRBJ2-7; 9 bases line up with TRBD1. Germline V gene data show CDR1 as SGHTA and CDR2 as FQGNSA. The CDR3 is 15 residues long. J gave up 2 bases and V 5 bases, and 7 bases lay outside the gene matches. CDR3: CASSLGQGNTYEQYF. The CDR3 DNA is TGTGCCAGCAGCCTGGGACAGGGCAACACCTACGAGCAGTACTTC.

To note about this clonotype: This could be a read error, since a much larger clone is one nucleotide away. This sequence joins TRBV11-2 and TRBJ2-3, with 9 bases matching TRBD1. Trimming at V came to 4 bases and at J to 7 bases, leaving 12 bases not matched to a gene. The CDR3 covers 16 residues. Germline CDR1 reads SGHAT; CDR2 reads FQNNGV. The CDR3 sequence is CASSSPGTGPVNTQYF. The CDR3 coding sequence is TGTGCCAGCAGCTCCCCCGGGACAGGGCCCGTGAATACGCAGTATTTT.

A word on this clonotype: This could be a read error, since a much larger clone is one nucleotide away. The chain has TRBV29-1 and TRBJ2-1; 9 nucleotides align to TRBD2. Germline V gene data show CDR1 as SQVTM and CDR2 as ANQGSEA. The CDR3 runs 14 residues. Losses at the gene ends were 6 bases for V and 5 bases for J; bases not matched to a gene: 8. The CDR3 protein is CSVRGTSSNNEQFF. CDR3 DNA: TGCAGCGTGAGGGGGACTAGCAGTAACAATGAGCAGTTCTTC.

This rearrangement joins TRBV28 to TRBJ2-1, with 9 positions matching TRBD1. The CDR3 consists of 14 residues. Unmatched junction bases numbered 1, after V lost 5 bases and J lost 2 bases. From germline, CDR1 is MDHEN and CDR2 SYDVKM. The CDR3 nucleotides are TGTGCCAGCAGTCGACAGGGGGCCTACAATGAGCAGTTCTTC. It is translated as CASSRQGAYNEQFF.

This clonotype was seen many times. CDR3 loop: CASSSWGDTQYF. CDR3 sequence (DNA): TGTGCCAGCAGCTCTTGGGGGGATACGCAGTATTTT. V gene TRBV7-2 combines with J gene TRBJ2-3, with D perhaps assigned TRBD1 or TRBD2 (5 bases each). This CDR3 has 12 residues. The V gene's germline CDR1 is SGHTA and CDR2 FQGNSA. Trimming left V 4 bases short and J 6 bases short, with 8 bases between.

This clonotype was observed a single time. A much larger clonotype is one base distant, so this may be a read error. The chain combines TRBV12-3 or TRBV12-4 with TRBJ2-3; D gene uncertain. V dropped 0 bases and J dropped 1 base, with 8 bases sitting between them. The CDR3 is 15 amino acids. The CDR3 nucleotides are TGTGCCAGCAGTTTAGCCCAGTGCGGCACAGATACGCAGTATTTT. Amino acids: CASSLAQCGTDTQYF.

The CDR3 is CASSPDSTGRRGYTF. The CDR3 nucleotides are TGTGCCAGCAGCCCAGACTCGACAGGGAGGAGAGGCTACACCTTC. The chain employs TRBV9 and TRBJ1-2; 7 bases map to TRBD1. The V and J ends lost 4 bases and 8 bases, in that order; junction bases with no gene match: 14. Germline V lookup: CDR1 SGDLS, CDR2 YYNGEE. This CDR3 is 15 amino acids long.

There are many counts of this clonotype. CDR3 in amino acids: CASNTGRILYEQYF. In nucleotides, the CDR3 is TGTGCCAGCAATACGGGACGGATCCTCTACGAGCAGTACTTC. The V call is TRBV5-6, the J call TRBJ2-7, with D tentatively TRBD1 or TRBD2 (5 bases each). The germline V gene encodes CDR1 SGHDT and CDR2 YYEEEE. With 6 bases removed from V and 3 bases from J, the gap between germline ends came to 16 bases. The CDR3 length is 14 residues.

This clonotype showed up just a few times. CDR3 sequence: CASSLDGGHYNEQFF. DNA of the CDR3: TGTGCCAGCAGCTTAGACGGGGGGCATTACAATGAGCAGTTCTTC. The rearrangement links TRBV7-3 to TRBJ2-1; tentative D call: TRBD2 (7 bases). In germline, CDR1 is SGHTA, CDR2 FQGTGA. The V end lost 2 bases, the J end lost 4 bases, and 12 bases lay between the germline ends. The CDR3 is 15 residues long.

This clonotype has more than one count but fewer than ten. The chain joins TRBV5-6 to TRBJ1-4; 10 positions agree with TRBD1. This CDR3 has 14 residues. J gave up 7 bases and V 5 bases, and 5 bases lay outside the gene matches. In germline, CDR1 is SGHDT, CDR2 YYEEEE. CDR3 DNA: TGTGCCAGCAGACTTGGACAGGGGGTTGAAAAACTGTTTTTT. The encoded protein is CASRLGQGVEKLFF.

This clonotype was found a few times. The chain recombines TRBV6-2 or TRBV6-3 with TRBJ2-1; 8 bases map to TRBD1. CDR1 is MNHEY and CDR2 is SVGEGT in the germline V gene. Trimming removed 5 bases from V and 3 bases from J; junction bases left unmatched: 9. This CDR3 has 16 amino acids. DNA of the CDR3: TGTGCCAGCAGTGTTACAGGGGGTCCCTACTACAATGAGCAGTTCTTC. Protein sequence: CASSVTGGPYYNEQFF.

This clonotype was found many times. The chain employs TRBV12-3 or TRBV12-4 and TRBJ2-6, with D maybe TRBD1 (6 bases). Between the trimmed V and J ends, which lost 6 bases and 3 bases, there was a span of 9 bases. This CDR3 contains 14 residues. The CDR3 nucleotides read TGTGCCAGCAGCCTACAGGGTGGGGCCAACGTCCTGACTTTC. It yields the protein CASSLQGGANVLTF.

This clonotype was observed at least ten times. V usage is TRBV29-1 and J usage is TRBJ1-5, with 10 bases matching TRBD1. The CDR3 is made up of 14 amino acids. V lost 4 bases, J lost 7 bases, and 7 bases stayed unmatched. The germline V gene has CDR1 SQVTM and CDR2 ANQGSEA. The CDR3 DNA follows: TGCAGCGTTGGCCAGACAGGGGGCGGGCAGCCCCAGCATTTT. Protein sequence: CSVGQTGGGQPQHF. Using reference TRBV29-1 and TRBJ1-5 for the parts outside the CDR3, the full variable domain is SAVISQKPSRDICQRGTSLTIQCQVDSQVTMMFWYRQQPGQSLTLIATANQGSEATYESGFVIDKFPISRPNLTFSTLTVSNMSPEDSSIYLCSVGQTGGGQPQHFGDGTRLSIL.

This clonotype was counted at least ten times. The rearrangement links TRBV6-2 or TRBV6-3 to TRBJ2-2; 10 positions agree with TRBD1. After removal of 5 bases from V and 4 bases from J, the junction contained 7 bases not matched to a gene. The CDR3 consists of 16 residues. Germline assignment: CDR1 MNHEY and CDR2 SVGEGT. The CDR3: CASSPLRTGGTGELFF. CDR3 DNA: TGTGCCAGCAGTCCCCTCCGGACAGGGGGCACCGGGGAGCTGTTTTTT.

This clonotype was detected only a few times. This chain links TRBV9 with TRBJ1-1, with 7 positions matching TRBD1. Per the germline V gene, CDR1 is SGDLS and CDR2 is YYNGEE. The length of the CDR3 is 14 residues. With V trimmed by 3 bases and J by 1 base, 3 bases remained unmatched. The CDR3 loop is CASSGGTANTEAFF. CDR3 DNA: TGTGCCAGCAGCGGAGGGACAGCGAACACTGAAGCTTTCTTT.

The chain combines TRBV5-1 with TRBJ2-3, with TRBD1 matching 7 bases. Germline V gives CDR1 SGHRS, CDR2 YFSETQ. With 4 bases clipped from V and 0 bases from J, the junction kept 5 bases outside the gene matches. This CDR3 is built from 15 residues. CDR3 residues: CASSTGQKSTDTQYF. CDR3 coding DNA: TGCGCCAGCAGCACGGGACAGAAGAGCACAGATACGCAGTATTTT.

Only a few counts were recorded for this clonotype. The chain couples TRBV10-3 to TRBJ2-6; 8 positions agree with TRBD1. This CDR3 comprises 16 residues. Germline CDR1 ENHRY, CDR2 SYGVKD. After removal of 2 bases from V and 4 bases from J, the junction contained 4 bases not matched to a gene. The CDR3 coding sequence is TGTGCCATCAGTGAGACAGGGGGAGAGGGGGCCAACGTCCTGACTTTC. The encoded protein is CAISETGGEGANVLTF.

This clonotype was counted at least ten times. The gene calls are TRBV7-3 and TRBJ1-5; 10 bases map to TRBD1. After removal of 5 bases from V and 3 bases from J, the junction contained 4 bases not matched to a gene. CDR1 is SGHTA, CDR2 FQGTGA, per germline. The CDR3 runs to 15 residues. This CDR3 is CASSRDRGYNQPQHF. The CDR3 DNA reads as TGTGCCAGCAGCCGGGACAGGGGATACAATCAGCCCCAGCATTTT.

To note about this clonotype: The junction and the germline gene differ at one end; a read error may be behind it. This chain connects TRBV5-1 to TRBJ1-1; tentatively, D is TRBD1 (6 bases). Germline V gene data show CDR1 as SGHRS and CDR2 as YFSETQ. The CDR3 runs to 16 residues. The CDR3 sequence: CANSWSGQRGNTEASF. The CDR3 region has the DNA TGCGCCAACAGCTGGTCCGGACAGAGGGGGAACACTGAAGCTTCCTTT.

This clonotype has more than one count but fewer than ten. The V and J genes are TRBV12-3 or TRBV12-4 and TRBJ1-1; D unresolved. The V end lost 2 bases, the J end lost 10 bases, and 5 bases lay between the germline ends. CDR3 length: 10 amino acids. The CDR3 loop reads CASSLLVAFF. In DNA form, the CDR3 reads TGTGCCAGCAGTTTATTGGTAGCTTTCTTT.

This clonotype showed up many times. V and J are TRBV5-1 and TRBJ2-2; a weak D match, TRBD1 (6 bases). CDR3 length equals 15 residues. Looked up from germline, CDR1 is SGHRS and CDR2 is YFSETQ. Trimming shortened V by 0 bases and J by 4 bases, and 10 bases separated the two germline ends. The chain's CDR3 is CASSLVDSRTGELFF. CDR3 coding DNA: TGCGCCAGCAGCTTGGTGGACAGTCGCACCGGGGAGCTGTTTTTT.

The chain is built from TRBV7-2 and TRBJ2-1; no clear D. The length of the CDR3 is 15 residues. V lost 5 bases to trimming and J lost 4 bases, with 15 bases between them. Germline assignment: CDR1 SGHTA and CDR2 FQGNSA. The CDR3 is CASSPRVVGYNEQFF. The CDR3 DNA reads as TGTGCCAGCAGCCCACGGGTGGTCGGGTACAATGAGCAGTTCTTC.

This clonotype was counted ten times or more. V gene TRBV20-1 combines with J gene TRBJ2-1, with D perhaps TRBD1 or TRBD2 (6 bases each). The length of the CDR3 is 16 residues. Germline V gives CDR1 DFQATT, CDR2 SNEGSKA (reference sequence). V was pared by 5 bases and J by 5 bases, with 22 bases between. CDR3 sequence (DNA): TGCAGTGCTTACCCTACCGCGTCCGGGGGCAACAATGAGCAGTTCTTC. Its translation: CSAYPTASGGNNEQFF.

This clonotype has just one count. A much larger clone is a single base away; this may be a read error. The chain employs TRBV12-3 or TRBV12-4 and TRBJ2-1; either TRBD1 or TRBD2 may supply D (8 bases each). CDR3 length: 14 amino acids. The V and J ends lost 7 bases and 8 bases respectively, with 18 bases between them. The CDR3 DNA reads TGTGCCAGCACCTCCAGGGGGCGGGAGGATGAGCAGTTCTTC. This encodes CASTSRGREDEQFF.

This clonotype appeared a few times. The J gene is TRBJ2-5, the V gene TRBV27, with D maybe TRBD1 (6 bases). V was shortened by 6 bases and J by 5 bases, with 13 bases between the two germline ends. CDR3 length: 13 residues. Per germline, CDR1 MNHEY and CDR2 SMNVEV (reference sequence). Written as DNA, the CDR3 is TGTGCCAGCAGAGAAACAGGGTACGAGACCCAGTACTTC. Translation: CASRETGYETQYF.

The chain carries TRBV7-9 and TRBJ1-1, with D unclear. V was trimmed by 5 bases and J by 6 bases, leaving 13 bases between them. Germline CDR1 is SEHNR and CDR2 is FQNEAQ (reference sequence). CDR3 size: 13 residues. The CDR3 DNA reads TGTGCCAGCAGCCCCCCCGGGCAGGCTGAAGCTTTCTTT. Translating it yields CASSPPGQAEAFF.

Many counts were recorded for this clonotype. CDR3 protein: CSARDSPAGELFF. In nucleotides, the CDR3 is TGCAGTGCTAGAGATTCGCCGGCCGGGGAGCTGTTTTTT. This chain links TRBV20-1 with TRBJ2-2; D remains ambiguous. The V gene lost 0 bases and the J gene lost 6 bases, with 8 bases spanning the gap. The CDR3 covers 13 residues. In germline, CDR1 is DFQATT, CDR2 SNEGSKA (reference sequence).

This clonotype has ten or more counts. The chain carries TRBV3-1 and TRBJ2-1; a weak D match, TRBD2 (6 bases). The germline gives CDR1 LGHDT, CDR2 YNNKEL (reference sequence). Trimming pared 3 bases from V and 0 bases from J, leaving 9 bases between. There are 15 residues in the CDR3. This chain's CDR3 is CASSQDGGSYNEQFF. DNA for the CDR3: TGTGCCAGCAGCCAGGACGGGGGCTCCTACAATGAGCAGTTCTTC.

This clonotype was seen only a few times. The gene calls are TRBV29-1 and TRBJ1-3; a possible D gene is TRBD1 (5 bases). Germline V lookup: CDR1 SQVTM, CDR2 ANQGSEA. The CDR3 runs to 15 residues. V lost 4 bases to trimming and J lost 3 bases, with 16 bases between them. The CDR3 spells CSVVGAVNNGNTIYF. DNA of the CDR3: TGCAGCGTTGTAGGGGCCGTAAACAATGGAAACACCATATATTTT.

The table lists this clonotype with many counts. The V and J genes are TRBV4-2 and TRBJ2-7, with TRBD2 matching 7 bases. V lost 0 bases, J lost 3 bases, and 2 bases stayed unmatched. This CDR3 region has 14 residues. Germline V gene sequence: CDR1 LGHNA, CDR2 YNFKEQ. The CDR3 here is CASSQERGSYEQYF. CDR3 bases: TGTGCCAGCAGCCAAGAGCGGGGGAGCTACGAGCAGTACTTC.

In this sample, this clonotype turned up many times. In DNA, the CDR3 is TGCGCCAGCAGCCCGGACAGGGAGAGGAATGGCTACACCTTC. Translation: CASSPDRERNGYTF. The chain uses TRBV5-1 and TRBJ1-2; TRBD1 aligns across 8 bases. Germline CDR1 is SGHRS and CDR2 is YFSETQ. The V segment lost 4 bases and the J segment 6 bases; nucleotides outside the gene matches: 8. This CDR3 contains 14 residues.